These T cell receptor beta chains were read from a single sample in a study of post-analysis software for immune sequencing data. TCRdb ran MiXCR on the PCR reads and lists one entry per CDR3 protein. The sample lists hundreds of thousands of distinct CDR3 sequences; roughly 29% were seen once. Specimen: blood. These TCRs come from a girl aged 10 to 17 with multiple sclerosis. Each CDR3 is given with its conserved first and last residue. A D gene is named only where the DNA matches it firmly. Clone size is stated in some rows and not others, as once, few, many or a class when expanded.

D: TRBD1; J: TRBJ2-7; size: .; V: TRBV12-5; CDR3: CASGLGLTGGEQYF; DNA: TGTGCTAGTGGTTTGGGACTGACAGGGGGTGAGCAGTACTTC
D: TRBD1; J: TRBJ2-7; size: few; V: TRBV7-9; CDR3: CASSPAGTGGYEQYF; DNA: TGTGCCAGCAGCCCTGCCGGGACAGGGGGCTACGAGCAGTACTTC
D: TRBD2; J: TRBJ2-3; size: few; V: TRBV5-8; CDR3: CASSLFGSGGTDTQYF; DNA: TGTGCCAGCAGCTTGTTCGGTAGCGGGGGCACAGATACGCAGTATTTT
D: TRBD1; J: TRBJ1-5; size: .; V: TRBV6-5; CDR3: CASSWTGVNQPQHF; DNA: TGTGCCAGCAGCTGGACAGGGGTCAATCAGCCCCAGCATTTT
D: .; J: TRBJ1-1; size: .; V: TRBV6-5; CDR3: CASSRPGGRNTEAFF; DNA: TGTGCCAGCAGTCGCCCTGGGGGAAGGAACACTGAAGCTTTCTTT
D: .; J: TRBJ2-1; size: .; V: TRBV28; CDR3: CASSGGHELYNEQFF; DNA: TGTGCCAGTTCGGGGGGACATGAGCTCTACAATGAGCAGTTCTTC
D: .; J: TRBJ1-2; size: .; V: TRBV5-1; CDR3: CASSQTTGSYGYTF; DNA: TGCGCCAGCAGCCAGACGACCGGTAGCTATGGCTACACCTTC
D: TRBD1; J: TRBJ2-5; size: few; V: TRBV7-7; CDR3: CASSSGGISQETQYF; DNA: TGTGCTAGCAGCTCAGGGGGAATTAGCCAAGAGACCCAGTACTTC
D: .; J: TRBJ2-3; size: .; V: TRBV12-3/TRBV12-4; CDR3: CASSLAGIRTDTQYF; DNA: TGTGCCAGCAGTTTAGCGGGAATACGCACAGATACGCAGTATTTT
D: TRBD1; J: TRBJ2-5; size: .; V: TRBV19; CDR3: CASGDRHQETQYF; DNA: TGTGCCAGCGGGGACAGGCACCAAGAGACCCAGTACTTC
D: .; J: TRBJ2-1; size: .; V: TRBV27; CDR3: CASSTKTRDEQFF; DNA: TGTGCCAGCAGTACTAAGACAAGGGATGAGCAGTTCTTC
D: TRBD1; J: TRBJ1-5; size: many; V: TRBV29-1; CDR3: CSVRTGNGNQPQHF; DNA: TGCAGCGTGCGGACAGGGAATGGCAATCAGCCCCAGCATTTT
D: TRBD1; J: TRBJ2-7; size: .; V: TRBV28; CDR3: CASSQPPPGQVGQYF; DNA: TGTGCCAGCAGTCAACCCCCCCCGGGACAGGTAGGGCAGTACTTC
D: .; J: TRBJ1-6; size: .; V: TRBV7-2; CDR3: CASSLAGPISGSPLHF; DNA: TGTGCCAGCAGCTTAGCGGGACCGATTAGCGGTTCACCCCTCCACTTT
D: .; J: TRBJ2-6; size: few; V: TRBV20-1; CDR3: CSASSASGANVLTF; DNA: TGCAGTGCTAGCTCTGCCTCTGGGGCCAACGTCCTGACTTTC
D: .; J: TRBJ1-2; size: .; V: TRBV27; CDR3: CASPRDGYTF; DNA: TGTGCCAGCCCGAGGGATGGCTACACCTTC
D: .; J: TRBJ2-6; size: few; V: TRBV5-6; CDR3: CASSLNLKGHGANVLTF; DNA: TGTGCCAGCAGCCTGAATTTGAAGGGGCACGGGGCCAACGTCCTGACTTTC
D: .; J: TRBJ1-2; size: few; V: TRBV20-1; CDR3: CSARDPAERAGGYTF; DNA: TGCAGTGCTAGAGATCCCGCGGAGCGAGCAGGGGGCTACACCTTC
D: .; J: TRBJ1-1; size: .; V: TRBV6-1; CDR3: CASRDNSWGNTEAFF; DNA: TGTGCCAGCAGGGACAACTCCTGGGGGAACACTGAAGCTTTCTTT
D: .; J: TRBJ1-2; size: .; V: TRBV9; CDR3: CASSGAGAVNYGYTF; DNA: TGTGCCAGCAGCGGCGCCGGGGCCGTTAACTATGGCTACACCTTC
D: TRBD1; J: TRBJ2-7; size: .; V: TRBV5-1; CDR3: CASSSRDRGGEQYF; DNA: TGCGCCAGCAGCTCCCGGGACAGGGGGGGCGAGCAGTACTTC
D: .; J: TRBJ2-3; size: .; V: TRBV27; CDR3: CASSLFRRTGLPSTDTQYF; DNA: TGTGCCAGCAGTTTATTTCGGAGAACTGGACTCCCTAGCACAGATACGCAGTATTTT